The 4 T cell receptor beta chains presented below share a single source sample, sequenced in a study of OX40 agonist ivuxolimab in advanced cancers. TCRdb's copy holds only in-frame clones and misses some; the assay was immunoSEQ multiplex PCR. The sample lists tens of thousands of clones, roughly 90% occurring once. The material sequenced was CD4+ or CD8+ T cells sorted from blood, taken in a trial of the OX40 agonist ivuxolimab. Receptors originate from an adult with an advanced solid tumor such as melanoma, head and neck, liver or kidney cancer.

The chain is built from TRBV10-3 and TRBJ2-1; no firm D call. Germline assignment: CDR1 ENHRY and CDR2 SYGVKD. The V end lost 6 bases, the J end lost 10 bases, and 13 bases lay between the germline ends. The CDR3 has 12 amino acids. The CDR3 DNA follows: TGTGCCATCAGGGAAAACAATGAAGAGCAGTTCTTC. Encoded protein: CAIRENNEEQFF.

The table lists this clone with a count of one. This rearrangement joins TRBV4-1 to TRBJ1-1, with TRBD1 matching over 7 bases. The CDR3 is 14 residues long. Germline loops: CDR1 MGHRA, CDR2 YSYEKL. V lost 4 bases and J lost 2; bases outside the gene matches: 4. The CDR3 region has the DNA TGCGCCAGCAGCCTCGGGACAGTAAACACTGAAGCTTTCTTT. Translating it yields CASSLGTVNTEAFF.

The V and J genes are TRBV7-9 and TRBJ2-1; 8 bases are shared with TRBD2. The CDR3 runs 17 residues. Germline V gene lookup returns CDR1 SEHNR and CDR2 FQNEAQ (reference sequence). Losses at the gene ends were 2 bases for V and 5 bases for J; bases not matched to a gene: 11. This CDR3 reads CASSLQSSSGSNNEQFF. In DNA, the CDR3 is TGTGCCAGCAGCTTACAATCATCAAGCGGGAGTAACAATGAGCAGTTCTTC.

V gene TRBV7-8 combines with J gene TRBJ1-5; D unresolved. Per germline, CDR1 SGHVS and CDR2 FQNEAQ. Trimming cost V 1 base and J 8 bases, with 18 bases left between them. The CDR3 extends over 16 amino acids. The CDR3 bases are TGTGCCAGCAGCTTAGTGGAGACTTCGATACCTAAGCCCCAGCATTTT. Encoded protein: CASSLVETSIPKPQHF.